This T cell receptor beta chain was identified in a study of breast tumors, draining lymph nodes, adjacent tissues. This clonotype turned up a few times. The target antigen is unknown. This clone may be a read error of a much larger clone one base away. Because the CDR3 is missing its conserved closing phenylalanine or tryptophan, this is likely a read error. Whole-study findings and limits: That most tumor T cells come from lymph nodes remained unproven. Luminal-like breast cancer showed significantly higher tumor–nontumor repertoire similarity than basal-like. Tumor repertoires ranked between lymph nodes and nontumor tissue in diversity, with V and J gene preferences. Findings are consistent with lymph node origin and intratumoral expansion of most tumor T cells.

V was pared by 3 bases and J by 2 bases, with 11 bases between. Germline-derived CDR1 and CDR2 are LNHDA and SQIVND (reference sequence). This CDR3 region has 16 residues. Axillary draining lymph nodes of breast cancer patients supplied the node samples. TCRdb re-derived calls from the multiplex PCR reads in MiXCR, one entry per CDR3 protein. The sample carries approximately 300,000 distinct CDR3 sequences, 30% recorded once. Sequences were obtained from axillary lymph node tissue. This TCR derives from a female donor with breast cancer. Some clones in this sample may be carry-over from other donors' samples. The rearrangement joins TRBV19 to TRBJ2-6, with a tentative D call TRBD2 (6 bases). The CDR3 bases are TGTGCCAGTAGTATTCACCGGGGGACTGGGGCCAACGTCCTGACTTCC. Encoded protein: CASSIHRGTGANVLTS.